The rows below give T cell receptor beta chains drawn from one sample of a study of response to subunit inactivated influenza vaccine. TCRdb recomputed calls from the RT-PCR reads with MiXCR, one row per CDR3 protein. Of hundreds of thousands of distinct CDR3 sequences listed, around 11% were seen once; the top ten hold roughly 11%. This same sample was also taken into another study, of T cells expressing NK-cell markers.

The material sequenced was PBMCs from blood, taken on the day of vaccination. These receptors came from a middle-aged man who received an inactivated influenza vaccine. Each CDR3 is given with its conserved first and last residue. The D gene is left open where the match is weak. Size tells how often a clone was seen (once, few, many) or the class of an expanded clone, and some rows leave it out.

v_call,j_call,d_call,clone_size,cdr3_aa,cdr3_nt
TRBV19,TRBJ2-3,-,few,CASSMWGEWTDTQYF,TGTGCCAGTAGTATGTGGGGGGAATGGACAGATACGCAGTATTTT
TRBV12-3/TRBV12-4,TRBJ2-7,-,many,CASSLGQIYEQYF,TGTGCCAGCAGTTTAGGGCAGATTTACGAGCAGTACTTC
TRBV7-2,TRBJ2-1,-,once,CASSLIFGREHEQFF,TGTGCCAGCAGCTTAATTTTCGGCAGGGAACATGAGCAGTTCTTC
TRBV7-2,TRBJ2-2,-,few,CDNLRSTGELFF,TGTGACAACCTCAGGAGCACCGGGGAGCTGTTTTTT
TRBV4-3,TRBJ2-7,TRBD2,many,CASSQGTSGTYEQYF,TGCGCCAGCAGCCAAGGAACGAGCGGGACCTACGAGCAGTACTTC
TRBV12-3/TRBV12-4,TRBJ1-5,TRBD1,few,CASTTGAGSQPQHF,TGTGCCAGCACCACAGGGGCGGGGAGCCAGCCCCAGCATTTT
TRBV12-3/TRBV12-4,TRBJ2-1,TRBD2,few,CASRALGRGGNEQFF,TGTGCCAGCAGAGCCTTGGGGCGGGGGGGCAATGAGCAGTTCTTC
TRBV27,TRBJ2-2,-,-,CASSFGSWGTGELFF,TGTGCCAGCAGTTTTGGCAGCTGGGGGACCGGGGAGCTGTTTTTT
TRBV6-2/TRBV6-3,TRBJ2-3,TRBD2,few,CASRQSLAGDTQYF,TGTGCCAGCAGACAGTCACTAGCGGGCGATACGCAGTATTTT
TRBV14,TRBJ2-3,-,few,CASSQEEARYTDTQYF,TGTGCCAGCAGCCAAGAAGAGGCAAGGTACACAGATACGCAGTATTTT
TRBV4-1,TRBJ2-2,-,many,CASPPKWTSGADLTGELFF,TGCGCCAGCCCTCCCAAATGGACCTCAGGGGCCGACCTCACCGGGGAGCTGTTTTTT
TRBV7-2,TRBJ2-1,-,-,CASSPRRVSDEQFF,TGTGCCAGCAGCCCAAGGCGGGTATCGGATGAGCAGTTCTTC
TRBV20-1,TRBJ2-7,-,few,CSALPLRGSYEQYF,TGCAGTGCTCTCCCGTTGAGGGGCTCCTACGAGCAGTACTTC
TRBV24-1,TRBJ2-1,TRBD2,few,CATSEPGLAGGYNEQFF,TGTGCCACCAGTGAACCGGGACTAGCGGGGGGATACAATGAGCAGTTCTTC
TRBV7-9,TRBJ1-2,TRBD1,-,CASSDLGGTGSYTF,TGTGCCAGCAGCGACTTAGGGGGGACAGGAAGCTACACCTTC
TRBV7-2,TRBJ2-1,-,-,CASSLGLHNEQFF,TGTGCCAGCAGCTTAGGACTTCACAATGAGCAGTTCTTC
TRBV7-7,TRBJ2-5,-,many,CASSLGRGRHQETQYF,TGTGCTAGCAGCTTAGGTAGGGGACGGCACCAAGAGACCCAGTACTTC
TRBV7-2,TRBJ2-7,-,-,CGSSLAAGRYHEQYF,TGTGGCAGCAGCTTAGCGGCAGGGAGGTATCACGAGCAGTACTTC
TRBV5-5,TRBJ2-1,TRBD2,-,CASSLVLASGSAGNEQFF,TGTGCCAGCAGCCTGGTTTTGGCTAGCGGGAGTGCAGGGAATGAGCAGTTCTTC
TRBV15,TRBJ2-1,-,many,CATSRGSYNEQFF,TGTGCCACCAGCAGAGGGTCCTACAATGAGCAGTTCTTC
TRBV29-1,TRBJ2-1,-,-,CSVGPGFVSWYDNEQFF,TGCAGCGTCGGCCCAGGGTTCGTAAGTTGGTATGACAATGAGCAGTTCTTC
TRBV4-3,TRBJ2-5,-,-,CASSQEGRETQYF,TGCGCCAGCAGCCAAGAAGGGCGGGAGACCCAGTACTTC
TRBV25-1,TRBJ2-1,TRBD2,-,CASSEFTTSGSSYNEQFF,TGTGCCAGCAGTGAATTCACGACTAGCGGGAGCTCCTACAATGAGCAGTTCTTC
TRBV10-3,TRBJ2-7,-,-,CAISESMRGEQYF,TGTGCCATCAGTGAGTCGATGAGAGGCGAGCAGTACTTC